The rows below give T cell receptor beta chains drawn from one sample of a study of blood T cell repertoires in COVID-19. Sequenced by immunoSEQ multiplex PCR; TCRdb stores in-frame clones only, minus some. The data contain about 200,000 clones, over 70% of them singletons. Sample: peripheral blood. These TCRs come from a man aged 40-49 years with acute or convalescent COVID-19. CDR3s include the opening cysteine and the closing phenylalanine or tryptophan. Each record gives: J gene, V gene, D gene, clone size, CDR3 DNA, CDR3 protein. D genes are given only for firm matches. Some rows mark clone size as missing; the rest say once, few, many or name a class of expanded clone.

TRBJ2-6 | TRBV4-3 | - | - | TGCGCCAGCAGCCAAGGTAGCTCTGGGGCCAACGTCCTGACTTTC | CASSQGSSGANVLTF
TRBJ2-1 | TRBV7-2 | - | - | TGTGCCAGCAGCTTAGGTGCCGGGTTCTACAATGAGCAGTTCTTC | CASSLGAGFYNEQFF
TRBJ2-2 | TRBV30 | - | - | TGTGCCTGGAGTGCCCTCAGGGCCACCGGGGAGCTGTTTTTT | CAWSALRATGELFF
TRBJ1-2 | TRBV12-3/TRBV12-4 | - | - | TGTGCCAGCAGTTCGACAGAAAACTATGGCTACACCTTC | CASSSTENYGYTF
TRBJ1-1 | TRBV28 | - | few | TGTGCCAGCAGTTTCCCCGCGGATCCGTGGCAAGCTTTCTTT | CASSFPADPWQAFF
TRBJ1-3 | TRBV4-1 | - | - | TGCGCCAGCAGCCAAGGCGAGGGCCACATCAGAAACACCATATATTTT | CASSQGEGHIRNTIYF
TRBJ2-1 | TRBV15 | - | once | TGTGCCACCAGCAGAGACAGGGGCGTCTACAATGAGCAGTTCTTC | CATSRDRGVYNEQFF
TRBJ2-2 | TRBV6-2/TRBV6-3 | - | - | TGTGCCAGCAGTTGGGCGTCCGGGGAGCTGTTTTTT | CASSWASGELFF
TRBJ2-1 | TRBV30 | - | few | TGTGCCTTCGGGGACTACAATGAGCAGTTCTTC | CAFGDYNEQFF
TRBJ1-1 | TRBV10-1 | - | - | TGCGCCAGCACCCAGACCTCGACAGACATGCCGCAAGCTTTCTTT | CASTQTSTDMPQAFF
TRBJ1-2 | TRBV5-1 | - | - | TGCGCCAGCAGCTTGGATGGGGGCTCTAACTATGGCTACACCTTC | CASSLDGGSNYGYTF
TRBJ1-1 | TRBV9 | - | once | TGTGCCAGCAGCGTACAGTCGAACACTGAAGCTTTCTTT | CASSVQSNTEAFF
TRBJ2-7 | TRBV15 | TRBD2 | - | TGTGCCACCAGCCGGCAGCGGGAGGTCTCCTACGAGCAGTACTTC | CATSRQREVSYEQYF
TRBJ2-4 | TRBV10-1 | TRBD2 | once | TGCGCCAGCAGTGAGTCTTTGCTAGCGGGAGAAGGAGACATTCAGTACTTC | CASSESLLAGEGDIQYF
TRBJ1-5 | TRBV2 | TRBD1 | - | TGTGCCAGCAGTGAAAAGTCAGGGGGCGGTCAGCCCCAGCATTTT | CASSEKSGGGQPQHF
TRBJ1-5 | TRBV11-3 | TRBD1 | - | TGTGCCAGCAGCCCAGGGGGCCGGAGCAATCAGCCCCAGCATTTT | CASSPGGRSNQPQHF
TRBJ2-6 | TRBV30 | - | - | TGTGCCTGGAGTACGGGAACGAGAGCTGGGGCCAACGTCCTGACTTTC | CAWSTGTRAGANVLTF
TRBJ1-1 | TRBV7-9 | - | - | TGTGCCAGCAGCTTAGTGCAGGGGACTGAAGCTTTCTTT | CASSLVQGTEAFF
TRBJ1-1 | TRBV2 | - | few | TGTGCCAGCAGTGTAACAGGGAACACTGAAGCTTTCTTT | CASSVTGNTEAFF
TRBJ1-1 | TRBV2 | - | once | TGTGCCAGCAGTGAATCTAGAGCTTTCTTT | CASSESRAFF
TRBJ2-7 | TRBV19 | TRBD1 | - | TGTGCCAGTAGCGTTACAGGGGCCCCCACCTTCTACGAGCAGTACTTC | CASSVTGAPTFYEQYF
TRBJ1-6 | TRBV7-7 | TRBD1 | - | TGTGCCAGCAGCCCCCCCCGACAGGGAAAACTCTATAATTCACCCCTCCACTTT | CASSPPRQGKLYNSPLHF
TRBJ1-5 | TRBV6-5 | - | - | TGTGCCAGCCGACGGACAGTCAATCAGCCCCAGCATTTT | CASRRTVNQPQHF